The clone carrying this T cell receptor beta chain was detected only a few times. Donors consisted of healthy bone marrow donors. The sample originates from a study of cytomegalovirus exposure and HLA in healthy donors. Background on the study: Out of 150 million to 200 million T cells, an earlier analysis found roughly 100 million unique TCR beta sequences in total.

Germline assignment: CDR1 SGHTA and CDR2 FQGNSA. The CDR3 extends over 13 amino acids. V lost 2 bases to trimming and J lost 4 bases; unmatched junction nucleotides: 2. The PCR had 60 Vbeta and 13 Jbeta primers. Data came from immunoSEQ multiplex PCR; TCRdb stores just in-frame clones and leaves some out. The table includes about 92,000 clones, 65% to 85% detected once. This TCR came from a girl between 2 and 10 years old in good health and CMV-seropositive. The material sequenced was PBMCs. V and J are TRBV7-2 and TRBJ2-7, with TRBD2 identical over 7 bases. The CDR3, as DNA: TGTGCCAGCAGCTTAAGCGGGGTTTACGAGCAGTACTTC. Protein sequence: CASSLSGVYEQYF.